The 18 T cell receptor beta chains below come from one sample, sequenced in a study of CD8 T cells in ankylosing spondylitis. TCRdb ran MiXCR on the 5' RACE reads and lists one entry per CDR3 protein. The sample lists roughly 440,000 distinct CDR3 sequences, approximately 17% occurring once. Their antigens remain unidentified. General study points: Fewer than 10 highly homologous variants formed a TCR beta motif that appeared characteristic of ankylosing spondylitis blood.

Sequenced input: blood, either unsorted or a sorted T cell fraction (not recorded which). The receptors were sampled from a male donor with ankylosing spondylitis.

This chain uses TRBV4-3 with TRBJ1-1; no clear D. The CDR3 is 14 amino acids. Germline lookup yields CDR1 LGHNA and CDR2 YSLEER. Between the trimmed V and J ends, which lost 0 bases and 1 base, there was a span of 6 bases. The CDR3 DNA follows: TGCGCCAGCAGCCAAGATTACGGGAACACTGAAGCTTTCTTT. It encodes CASSQDYGNTEAFF.

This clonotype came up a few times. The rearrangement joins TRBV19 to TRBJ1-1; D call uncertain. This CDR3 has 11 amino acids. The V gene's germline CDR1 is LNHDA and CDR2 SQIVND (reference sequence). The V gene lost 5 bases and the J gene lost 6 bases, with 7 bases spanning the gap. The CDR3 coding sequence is TGTGCCAGTAGTTCCACTCCTGAAGCTTTCTTT. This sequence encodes CASSSTPEAFF.

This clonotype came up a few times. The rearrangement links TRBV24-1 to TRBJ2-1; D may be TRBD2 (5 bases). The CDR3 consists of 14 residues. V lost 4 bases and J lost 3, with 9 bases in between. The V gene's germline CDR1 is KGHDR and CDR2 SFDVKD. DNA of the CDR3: TGTGCCACCAGTGAGGCGGGTGGCTACAATGAGCAGTTCTTC. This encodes CATSEAGGYNEQFF.

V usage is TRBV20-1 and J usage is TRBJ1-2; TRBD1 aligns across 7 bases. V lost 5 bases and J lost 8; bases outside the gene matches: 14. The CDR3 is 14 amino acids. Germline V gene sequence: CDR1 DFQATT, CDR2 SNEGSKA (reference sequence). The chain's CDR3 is CSAPRQGGSGGYTF. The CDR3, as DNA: TGCAGTGCTCCCCGGCAGGGGGGTTCTGGCGGCTACACCTTC.

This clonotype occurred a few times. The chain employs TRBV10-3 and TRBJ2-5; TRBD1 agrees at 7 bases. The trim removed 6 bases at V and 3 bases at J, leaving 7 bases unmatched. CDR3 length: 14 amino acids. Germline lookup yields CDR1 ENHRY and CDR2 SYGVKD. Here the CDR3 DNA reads TGTGCCATCAGCGGAAGACAGGGAGAAGAGACCCAGTACTTC. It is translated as CAISGRQGEETQYF.

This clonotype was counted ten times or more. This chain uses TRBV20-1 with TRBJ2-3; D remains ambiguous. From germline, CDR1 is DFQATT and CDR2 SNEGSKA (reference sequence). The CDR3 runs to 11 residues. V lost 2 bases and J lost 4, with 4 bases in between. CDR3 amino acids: CSARLSDTQYF. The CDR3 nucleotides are TGCAGTGCTAGACTATCAGATACGCAGTATTTT.

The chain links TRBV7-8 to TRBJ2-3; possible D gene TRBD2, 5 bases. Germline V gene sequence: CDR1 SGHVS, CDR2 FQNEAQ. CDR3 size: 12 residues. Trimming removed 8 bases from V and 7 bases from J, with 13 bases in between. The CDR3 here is CASSLEEHTQYF. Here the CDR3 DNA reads TGTGCCAGCTCCCTGGAGGAGCATACGCAGTATTTT.

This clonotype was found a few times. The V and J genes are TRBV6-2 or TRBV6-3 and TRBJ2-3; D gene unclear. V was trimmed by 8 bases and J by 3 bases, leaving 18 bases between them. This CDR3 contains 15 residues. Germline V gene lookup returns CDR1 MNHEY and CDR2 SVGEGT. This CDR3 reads CASDGLAGRTDTQYF. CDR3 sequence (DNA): TGTGCCAGCGATGGTTTAGCCGGCAGGACAGATACGCAGTATTTT.

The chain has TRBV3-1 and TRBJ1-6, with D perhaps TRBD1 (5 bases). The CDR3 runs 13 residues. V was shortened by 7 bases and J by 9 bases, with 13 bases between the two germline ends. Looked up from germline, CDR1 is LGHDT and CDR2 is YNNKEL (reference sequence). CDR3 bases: TGTGCCAGCAACGGGGCATCGGGTTCACCCCTCCACTTT. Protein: CASNGASGSPLHF. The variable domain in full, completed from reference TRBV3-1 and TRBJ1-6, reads DTAVSQTPKYLVTQMGNDKSIKCEQNLGHDTMYWYKQDSKKFLKIMFSYNNKELIINETVPNRFSPKSPDKAHLNLHINSLELGDSAVYFCASNGASGSPLHFGNGTRLTVT.

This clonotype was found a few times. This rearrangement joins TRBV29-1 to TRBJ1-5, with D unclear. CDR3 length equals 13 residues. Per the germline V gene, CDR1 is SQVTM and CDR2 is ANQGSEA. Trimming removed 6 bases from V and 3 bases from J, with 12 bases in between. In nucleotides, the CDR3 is TGCAGCGTACGTGAAAGTCTCAATCAGCCCCAGCATTTT. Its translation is CSVRESLNQPQHF.

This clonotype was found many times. CDR3 sequence (DNA): TGTGCCAGCAGCTTACCCTCAGCAGGTCTAGGGACTGCGCGGTCACCCCTCCACTTT. It yields the protein CASSLPSAGLGTARSPLHF. The rearrangement links TRBV11-2 to TRBJ1-6, with a possible D match to TRBD1 (5 bases). CDR1 is SGHAT, CDR2 FQNNGV, per germline. The CDR3 spans 19 residues. Trimming removed 2 bases from V and 10 bases from J, with 27 bases in between.

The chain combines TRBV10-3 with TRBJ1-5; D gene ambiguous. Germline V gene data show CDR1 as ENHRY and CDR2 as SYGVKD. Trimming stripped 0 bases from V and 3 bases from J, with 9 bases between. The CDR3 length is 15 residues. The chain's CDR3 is CAISESQEYNQPQHF. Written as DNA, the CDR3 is TGTGCCATCAGTGAGTCTCAGGAGTACAATCAGCCCCAGCATTTT.

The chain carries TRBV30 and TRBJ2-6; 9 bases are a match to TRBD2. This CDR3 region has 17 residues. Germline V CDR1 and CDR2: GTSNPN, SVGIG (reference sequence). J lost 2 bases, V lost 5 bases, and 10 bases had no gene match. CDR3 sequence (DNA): TGTGCCTGGTCACTAGCGGGTTCCGGTGCTGGGGCCAACGTCCTGACTTTC. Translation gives CAWSLAGSGAGANVLTF.

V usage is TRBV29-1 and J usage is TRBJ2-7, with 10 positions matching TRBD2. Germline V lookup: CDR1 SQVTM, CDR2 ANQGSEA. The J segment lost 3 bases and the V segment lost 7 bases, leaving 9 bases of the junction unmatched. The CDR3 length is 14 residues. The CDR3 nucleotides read TGCAGCGCCCGCGGACTAGCGGTAGGCTACGAGCAGTACTTC. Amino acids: CSARGLAVGYEQYF.

CDR3: CASSYSRTQGSGNTIYF. The CDR3 region has the DNA TGTGCCAGCAGTTACTCTCGGACCCAGGGTTCTGGAAACACCATATATTTT. This rearrangement joins TRBV6-5 to TRBJ1-3, with D possibly TRBD1 on 5 matching bases. V lost 0 bases and J lost 1, with 13 bases in between. The CDR3 runs to 17 residues. Per germline, CDR1 MNHEY and CDR2 SVGAGI.

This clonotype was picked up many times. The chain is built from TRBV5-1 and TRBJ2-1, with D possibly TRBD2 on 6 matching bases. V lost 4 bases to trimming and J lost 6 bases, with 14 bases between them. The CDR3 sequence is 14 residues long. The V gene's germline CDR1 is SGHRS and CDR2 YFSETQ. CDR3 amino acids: CASSGGRSGNEQFF. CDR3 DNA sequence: TGCGCCAGCAGCGGGGGGAGGTCAGGCAATGAGCAGTTCTTC.

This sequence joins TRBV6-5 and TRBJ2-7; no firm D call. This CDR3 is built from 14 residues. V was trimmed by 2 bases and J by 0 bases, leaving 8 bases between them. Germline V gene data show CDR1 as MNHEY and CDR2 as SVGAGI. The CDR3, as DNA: TGTGCCAGCAGTTACAGGCGGTACTCCTACGAGCAGTACTTC. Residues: CASSYRRYSYEQYF.

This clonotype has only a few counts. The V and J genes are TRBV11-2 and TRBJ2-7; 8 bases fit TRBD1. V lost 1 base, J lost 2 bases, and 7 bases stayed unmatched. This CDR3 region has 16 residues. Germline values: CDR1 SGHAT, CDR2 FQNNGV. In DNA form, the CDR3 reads TGTGCCAGCAGCTTAGCCAGGACAGGGCCCACCTACGAGCAGTACTTC. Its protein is CASSLARTGPTYEQYF.